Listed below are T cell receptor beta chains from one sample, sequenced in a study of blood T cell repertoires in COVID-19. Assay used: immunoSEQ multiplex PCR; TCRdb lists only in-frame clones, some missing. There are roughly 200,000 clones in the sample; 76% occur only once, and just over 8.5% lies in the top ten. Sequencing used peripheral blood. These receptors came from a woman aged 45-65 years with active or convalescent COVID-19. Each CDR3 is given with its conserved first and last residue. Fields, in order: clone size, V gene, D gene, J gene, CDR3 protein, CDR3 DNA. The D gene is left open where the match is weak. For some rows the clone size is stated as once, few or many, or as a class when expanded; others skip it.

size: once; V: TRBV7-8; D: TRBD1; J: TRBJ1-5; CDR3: CASSLEGQLSNQPQHF; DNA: TGTGCCAGCAGCTTAGAGGGACAGCTTAGCAATCAGCCCCAGCATTTT
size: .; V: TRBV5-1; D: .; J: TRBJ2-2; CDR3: CASSLQGANTGELFF; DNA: TGCGCCAGCAGCTTACAAGGGGCGAACACCGGGGAGCTGTTTTTT
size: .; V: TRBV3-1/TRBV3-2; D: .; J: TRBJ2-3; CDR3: CASSQGHSTDTQYF; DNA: TGTGCCAGCAGCCAAGGACATAGCACAGATACGCAGTATTTT
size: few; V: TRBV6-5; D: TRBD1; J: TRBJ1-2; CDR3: CANRQGANGYTF; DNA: TGTGCCAACCGACAGGGGGCAAATGGCTACACCTTC
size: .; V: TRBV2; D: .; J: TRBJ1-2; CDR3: CASSVAQGHYGYTF; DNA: TGTGCCAGCAGTGTAGCCCAGGGTCACTATGGCTACACCTTC
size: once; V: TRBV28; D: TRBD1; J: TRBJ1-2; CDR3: CASSSLPPGGGYTF; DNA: TGTGCCAGCAGTTCCCTACCTCCAGGGGGCGGCTACACCTTC
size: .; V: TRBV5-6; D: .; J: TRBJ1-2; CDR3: CASSGWTVNYGYTF; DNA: TGTGCCAGCAGCGGCTGGACAGTTAACTATGGCTACACCTTC
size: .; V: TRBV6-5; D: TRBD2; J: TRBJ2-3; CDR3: CASSYGGGTDTQYF; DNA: TGTGCCAGCAGTTACGGGGGGGGCACAGATACGCAGTATTTT
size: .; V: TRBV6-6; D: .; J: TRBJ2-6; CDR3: CASSLTVAPSGANVLTF; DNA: TGTGCCAGCAGTCTGACAGTGGCCCCGTCTGGGGCCAACGTCCTGACTTTC
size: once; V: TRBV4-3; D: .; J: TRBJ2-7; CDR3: CASSQDTQALYEQYF; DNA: TGCGCCAGCAGCCAAGACACCCAGGCCCTCTACGAGCAGTACTTC
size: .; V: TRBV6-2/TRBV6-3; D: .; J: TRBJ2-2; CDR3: CASSYRDGRETGELFF; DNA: TGTGCCAGCAGTTACCGGGACGGGCGGGAAACCGGGGAGCTGTTTTTT
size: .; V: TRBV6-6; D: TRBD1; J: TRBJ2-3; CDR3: CASSYGTGDLADTQYF; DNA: TGTGCCAGCAGTTACGGGACAGGGGATTTGGCAGATACGCAGTATTTT
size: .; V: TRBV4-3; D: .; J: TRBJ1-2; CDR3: CASSQEQGSGYTF; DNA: TGCGCCAGCAGCCAAGAGCAGGGTTCTGGCTACACCTTC
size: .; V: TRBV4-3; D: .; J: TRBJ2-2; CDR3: CASSQRDSEGSGELFF; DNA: TGCGCCAGCAGCCAGCGGGACTCAGAAGGCTCCGGGGAGCTGTTTTTT
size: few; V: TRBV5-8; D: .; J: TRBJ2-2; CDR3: CASSPWSGDTGELFF; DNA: TGTGCCAGCAGCCCGTGGTCAGGGGACACCGGGGAGCTGTTTTTT
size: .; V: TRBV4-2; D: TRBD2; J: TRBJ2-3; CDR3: CASSQRLAGGADTQYF; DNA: TGTGCCAGCAGCCAACGACTAGCGGGGGGCGCAGATACGCAGTATTTT
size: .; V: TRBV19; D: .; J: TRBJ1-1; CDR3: CASSLQGSEAFF; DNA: TGTGCCAGTAGTTTACAGGGTTCTGAAGCTTTCTTT
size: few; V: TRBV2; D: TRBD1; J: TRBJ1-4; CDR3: CASSPDRGLNEKLFF; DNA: TGTGCCAGCAGCCCGGACAGGGGGCTGAATGAAAAACTGTTTTTT
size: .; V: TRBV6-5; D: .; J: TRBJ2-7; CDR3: CASSYRRVRSSYEQYF; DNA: TGTGCCAGCAGTTACCGCCGAGTCCGTAGCTCCTACGAGCAGTACTTC
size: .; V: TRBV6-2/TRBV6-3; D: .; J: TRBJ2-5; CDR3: CASSYAGINQETQYF; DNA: TGTGCCAGCAGTTACGCGGGGATCAACCAAGAGACCCAGTACTTC
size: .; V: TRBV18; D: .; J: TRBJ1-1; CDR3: CASSPPNRNTEAFF; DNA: TGTGCCAGCTCACCACCGAACAGAAACACTGAAGCTTTCTTT
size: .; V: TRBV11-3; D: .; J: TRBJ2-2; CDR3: CASRYRVNTGELFF; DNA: TGTGCCAGCAGGTACAGGGTAAACACCGGGGAGCTGTTTTTT
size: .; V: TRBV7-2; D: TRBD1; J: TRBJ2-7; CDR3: CASSRGRDRAYEQYF; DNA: TGTGCCAGCAGTAGGGGGAGGGACAGGGCCTACGAGCAGTACTTC
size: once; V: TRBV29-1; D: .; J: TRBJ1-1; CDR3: CSVRGGLNTEAFF; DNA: TGCAGCGTACGGGGGGGGTTGAACACTGAAGCTTTCTTT
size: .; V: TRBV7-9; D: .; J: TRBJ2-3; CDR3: CASSLARGLGTDTQYF; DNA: TGTGCCAGCAGCTTAGCTCGGGGTTTGGGCACAGATACGCAGTATTTT
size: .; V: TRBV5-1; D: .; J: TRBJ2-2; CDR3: CASSLPETAAGELFF; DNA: TGCGCCAGCAGCCTCCCGGAAACAGCGGCCGGGGAGCTGTTTTTT
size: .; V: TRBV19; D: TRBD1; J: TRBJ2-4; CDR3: CASSTQGANIQYF; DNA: TGTGCCAGTAGTACCCAGGGGGCAAACATTCAGTACTTC
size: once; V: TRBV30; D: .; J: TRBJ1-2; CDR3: CAWTLGIWGYTF; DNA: TGTGCCTGGACCCTAGGCATCTGGGGCTACACCTTC
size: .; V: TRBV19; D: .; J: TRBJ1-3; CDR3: CASSYSFSSGNTIYF; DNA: TGTGCCAGTAGTTACAGCTTCTCCTCTGGAAACACCATATATTTT
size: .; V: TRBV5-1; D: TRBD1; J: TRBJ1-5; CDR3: CASSPGQGNQPQHF; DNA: TGCGCCAGCAGCCCCGGACAGGGCAATCAGCCCCAGCATTTT
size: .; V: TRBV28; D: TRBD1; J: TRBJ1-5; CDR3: CASSSGAGGYQPQHF; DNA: TGTGCCAGCAGTTCGGGAGCAGGGGGGTATCAGCCCCAGCATTTT
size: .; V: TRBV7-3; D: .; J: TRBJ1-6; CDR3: CASSLMGEGNSPLHF; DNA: TGTGCCAGCAGCTTGATGGGAGAGGGAAATTCACCCCTCCACTTT
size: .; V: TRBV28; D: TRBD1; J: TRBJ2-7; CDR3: CASSEITGTGPYEQYF; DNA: TGTGCCAGCAGTGAGATAACCGGGACAGGACCTTACGAGCAGTACTTC
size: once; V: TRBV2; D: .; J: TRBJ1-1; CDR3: CASSWGGSANTEAFF; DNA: TGTGCCAGCAGTTGGGGCGGCAGTGCGAACACTGAAGCTTTCTTT
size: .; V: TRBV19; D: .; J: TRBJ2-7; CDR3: CASKSGESSYEQYF; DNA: TGTGCCAGTAAGTCCGGAGAGAGCTCCTACGAGCAGTACTTC
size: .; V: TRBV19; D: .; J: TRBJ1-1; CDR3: CASSTNQVVTEAFF; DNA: TGTGCCAGTAGTACAAATCAGGTAGTGACTGAAGCTTTCTTT
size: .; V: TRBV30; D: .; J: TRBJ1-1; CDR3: CAWSVSFVGEAFF; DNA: TGTGCCTGGAGTGTATCTTTTGTCGGTGAAGCTTTCTTT
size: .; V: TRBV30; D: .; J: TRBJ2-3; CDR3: CAWSVHIDTQYF; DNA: TGTGCCTGGAGTGTACATATAGATACGCAGTATTTT
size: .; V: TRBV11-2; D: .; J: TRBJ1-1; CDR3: CASSLQMNTEAFF; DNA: TGTGCCAGCAGCTTACAGATGAACACTGAAGCTTTCTTT
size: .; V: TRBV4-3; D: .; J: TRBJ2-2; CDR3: CASSPDPGGELFF; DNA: TGCGCCAGCAGCCCAGACCCCGGCGGGGAGCTGTTTTTT
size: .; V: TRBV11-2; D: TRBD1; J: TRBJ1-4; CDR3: CASSLAGGGEKLFF; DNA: TGTGCCAGCAGCTTAGCAGGGGGCGGTGAAAAACTGTTTTTT
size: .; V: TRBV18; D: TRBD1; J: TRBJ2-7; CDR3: CASSPRTGDYEQYF; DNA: TGTGCCAGCTCACCCAGGACAGGAGACTACGAGCAGTACTTC
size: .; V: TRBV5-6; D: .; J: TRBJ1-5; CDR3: CASSRGGREGNQPQHF; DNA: TGTGCCAGCAGCCGGGGGGGCAGGGAAGGCAATCAGCCCCAGCATTTT